These T cell receptor beta chains were read from a single sample in a study of cytomegalovirus exposure and HLA in healthy donors. Data came from immunoSEQ multiplex PCR; TCRdb stores just in-frame clones and leaves some out. The sample carries about 180,000 clones, around 80% recorded once. Sequencing used PBMCs. The receptors originated from a woman in her twenties or thirties in good health and CMV-seronegative. CDR3s include the opening cysteine and the closing phenylalanine or tryptophan. D genes are given only for firm matches. Clone size is shown for a subset of rows, as once, few, many or a class of expanded clone.

D	size	V	J	CDR3	DNA
.	.	TRBV27	TRBJ2-2	CASSLLVNTGELFF	TGTGCCAGCAGTCTACTAGTGAACACCGGGGAGCTGTTTTTT
TRBD2	once	TRBV4-3	TRBJ2-1	CASSQDRRGGQYNEQFF	TGCGCCAGCAGCCAAGATCGGCGGGGGGGCCAATACAATGAGCAGTTCTTC
TRBD1	.	TRBV18	TRBJ1-1	CASSVKVQGTGATEAFF	TGTGCCAGCTCAGTAAAGGTTCAGGGGACAGGGGCCACTGAAGCTTTCTTT
.	.	TRBV19	TRBJ2-3	CASSIYRGRTDTQYF	TGTGCCAGTAGTATATACCGGGGGAGGACAGATACGCAGTATTTT
TRBD2	.	TRBV7-6	TRBJ2-7	CASSPSGGPHEQYF	TGTGCCAGCAGCCCCTCGGGGGGGCCACACGAGCAGTACTTC
.	once	TRBV15	TRBJ2-2	CATSRDRTNTGELFF	TGTGCCACCAGCAGAGACAGGACGAACACCGGGGAGCTGTTTTTT
TRBD1	.	TRBV7-2	TRBJ1-1	CASSSGQGFGAFF	TGTGCCAGCAGCTCGGGACAGGGGTTCGGGGCTTTCTTT
.	once	TRBV29-1	TRBJ1-4	CSVKTGFSNEKLFF	TGCAGCGTTAAAACAGGGTTTTCTAATGAAAAACTGTTTTTT
.	.	TRBV9	TRBJ1-2	CASSVGQLNYGYTF	TGTGCCAGCAGCGTTGGACAGCTAAACTATGGCTACACCTTC
.	.	TRBV28	TRBJ1-4	CASSFGVNEKLFF	TGTGCCAGCAGTTTTGGAGTTAATGAAAAACTGTTTTTT
.	few	TRBV2	TRBJ1-2	CASRQINYGYTF	TGTGCCAGCAGACAGATTAACTATGGCTACACCTTC
.	.	TRBV5-6	TRBJ2-1	CASSETGNEQFF	TGTGCCAGCAGTGAAACAGGGAATGAGCAGTTCTTC
.	.	TRBV5-8	TRBJ2-3	CASSLMGSGSTDTQYF	TGTGCCAGCAGCTTGATGGGGAGCGGGAGCACAGATACGCAGTATTTT
.	.	TRBV19	TRBJ1-5	CASDRDSSNQPQHF	TGTGCCAGCGACCGGGACTCCAGCAATCAGCCCCAGCATTTT
TRBD1	.	TRBV15	TRBJ2-2	CATSRGDRDAGELFF	TGTGCCACCAGCAGAGGGGACAGGGATGCCGGGGAGCTGTTTTTT
TRBD2	.	TRBV2	TRBJ2-1	CASSEASGNYNEQFF	TGTGCCAGCAGTGAGGCGAGCGGGAATTACAATGAGCAGTTCTTC
.	.	TRBV5-1	TRBJ1-4	CASSLGEYSNEKLFF	TGCGCCAGCAGCTTGGGGGAGTACAGTAATGAAAAACTGTTTTTT